This T cell receptor (beta chain) was obtained from a study of T cell responses to AZD1222 COVID-19 vaccine. Data came from immunoSEQ multiplex PCR; TCRdb stores just in-frame clones and leaves some out. This sample has 84,000 or so clones, with roughly 90% found just once. Broader study findings: Reports indicate that nearly half of spike-specific TCRs are directed at unmutated variant regions. Among those given AZD1222, only five or six were seropositive at baseline.

Turning to this clone: Its specificity is not known.

The CDR3 is 15 residues long. Germline CDR1 LGHNA, CDR2 YSLEER. V dropped 4 bases and J dropped 6; count of bases not matched to a gene: 8. Sample: peripheral blood, taken on day 0 of MenACWY control vaccination. This sequence joins TRBV4-3 and TRBJ1-5; 8 bases map to TRBD1. The TCR sequence derives from an adult in good health. In DNA, the CDR3 is TGCGCCAGCAGCCGATCAAACAGGGGGTCTCAGCCCCAGCATTTT. It translates to CASSRSNRGSQPQHF.